The 9 T cell receptor beta chains presented below share a single source sample, sequenced in a study of blood T cell repertoires in COVID-19. Clones were read by immunoSEQ multiplex PCR, and TCRdb kept only the in-frame ones, dropping some. The repertoire holds approximately 340,000 clones, with roughly 89% as singletons. The sequenced material came from peripheral blood. These receptors originate from a man aged 25 to 40 with COVID-19, enrolled during active disease.

The genes are TRBV2 and TRBJ2-2; D might be TRBD1 (5 bases). V was cut by 5 bases and J by 2 bases, with 12 bases left in between. Germline V lookup: CDR1 SNHLY, CDR2 FYNNEI. This CDR3 is 15 amino acids long. The CDR3 DNA reads TGTGCCAGCAGTACCAACAGGTTAAACACCGGGGAGCTGTTTTTT. Translated: CASSTNRLNTGELFF.

The V call is TRBV19, the J call TRBJ2-6; a weak D match, TRBD1 (5 bases). Germline V gives CDR1 LNHDA, CDR2 SQIVND (reference sequence). V dropped 5 bases and J dropped 0 bases, with 11 bases sitting between them. The CDR3 contains 16 residues. The DNA of the CDR3 is TGTGCCAGTAGTCCCCACAGGAACTCTGGGGCCAACGTCCTGACTTTC. This translates into CASSPHRNSGANVLTF.

This chain connects TRBV7-2 to TRBJ2-3; D might be TRBD1 (5 bases). Germline CDR1 and CDR2: SGHTA and FQGNSA. V was cut by 5 bases and J by 0 bases, with 12 bases left in between. The CDR3 is made up of 15 amino acids. The CDR3 reads CASSHLGHSTDTQYF. The CDR3 region has the DNA TGTGCCAGCAGCCATCTTGGACATAGCACAGATACGCAGTATTTT.

The rearrangement links TRBV5-1 to TRBJ1-2; D might be TRBD1 (6 bases). The CDR3 contains 12 residues. V was shortened by 4 bases and J by 6 bases, with 10 bases between the two germline ends. CDR1 is SGHRS and CDR2 is YFSETQ in the germline V gene. The DNA of the CDR3 is TGCGCCAGCAGCCAATCAGGGGATGGCTACACCTTC. Its protein product is CASSQSGDGYTF.

Many counts were recorded for this clone. This chain joins TRBV24-1 and TRBJ1-2, with 11 bases aligning to TRBD1. The V gene's germline CDR1 is KGHDR and CDR2 SFDVKD. After removal of 3 bases from V and 7 bases from J, the junction contained 9 bases not matched to a gene. The CDR3 consists of 16 residues. The CDR3 loop reads CATSDTRTGGVGGYTF. CDR3 nucleotide sequence: TGTGCCACCAGTGATACCAGGACAGGGGGCGTAGGTGGCTACACCTTC.

The V call is TRBV7-2, the J call TRBJ2-7, with TRBD2 identical over 7 bases. The CDR3 is made up of 14 amino acids. Germline assignment: CDR1 SGHTA and CDR2 FQGNSA. The J segment lost 6 bases and the V segment lost 3 bases, leaving 8 bases of the junction unmatched. The CDR3: CASSFTREAVEQYF. The DNA of the CDR3 is TGTGCCAGCAGCTTTACCCGGGAGGCCGTCGAGCAGTACTTC.

The rearrangement joins TRBV12-3 or TRBV12-4 to TRBJ2-7; the match to TRBD2 covers 7 bases. Trimming removed 5 bases from V and 2 bases from J; junction bases left unmatched: 3. The CDR3 runs 13 residues. The CDR3, as DNA: TGTGCCAGCAGTAGCGGGGCGACCTACGAGCAGTACTTC. Protein product: CASSSGATYEQYF.

The chain uses TRBV28 and TRBJ2-3; TRBD2 is a possible D gene (7 bases). The CDR3 runs to 16 residues. CDR1 and CDR2 (germline): MDHEN, SYDVKM. Trimming stripped 6 bases from V and 2 bases from J, with 18 bases between. The CDR3 region has the DNA TGTGCCAGCAGGACCCGGCGGGGGCGATACACAGATACGCAGTATTTT. Translated, it gives CASRTRRGRYTDTQYF.

The chain joins TRBV7-2 to TRBJ1-2, with 9 bases that match TRBD1. Per the germline V gene, CDR1 is SGHTA and CDR2 is FQGNSA. The V and J ends lost 5 bases and 5 bases, in that order; junction bases with no gene match: 9. The CDR3 length is 15 residues. The CDR3 region is CASSPGQGIWYGYTF. The CDR3, as DNA: TGTGCCAGCAGCCCCGGACAGGGGATATGGTATGGCTACACCTTC.